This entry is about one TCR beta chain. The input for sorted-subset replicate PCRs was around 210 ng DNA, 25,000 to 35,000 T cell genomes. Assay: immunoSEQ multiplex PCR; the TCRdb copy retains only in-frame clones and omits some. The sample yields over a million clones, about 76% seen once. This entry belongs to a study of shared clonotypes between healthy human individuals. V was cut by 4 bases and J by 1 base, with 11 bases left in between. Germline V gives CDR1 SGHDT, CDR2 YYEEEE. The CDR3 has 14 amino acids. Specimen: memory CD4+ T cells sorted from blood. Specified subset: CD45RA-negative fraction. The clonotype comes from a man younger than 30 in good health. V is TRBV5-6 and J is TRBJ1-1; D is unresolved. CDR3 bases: TGTGCCAGCAGCCTTCCGACGCCGAACACTGAAGCTTTCTTT. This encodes CASSLPTPNTEAFF. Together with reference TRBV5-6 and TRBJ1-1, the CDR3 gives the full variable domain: DAGVTQSPTHLIKTRGQQVTLRCSPKSGHDTVSWYQQALGQGPQFIFQYYEEEERQRGNFPDRFSGHQFPNYSSELNVNALLLGDSALYLCASSLPTPNTEAFFGQGTRLTVV.